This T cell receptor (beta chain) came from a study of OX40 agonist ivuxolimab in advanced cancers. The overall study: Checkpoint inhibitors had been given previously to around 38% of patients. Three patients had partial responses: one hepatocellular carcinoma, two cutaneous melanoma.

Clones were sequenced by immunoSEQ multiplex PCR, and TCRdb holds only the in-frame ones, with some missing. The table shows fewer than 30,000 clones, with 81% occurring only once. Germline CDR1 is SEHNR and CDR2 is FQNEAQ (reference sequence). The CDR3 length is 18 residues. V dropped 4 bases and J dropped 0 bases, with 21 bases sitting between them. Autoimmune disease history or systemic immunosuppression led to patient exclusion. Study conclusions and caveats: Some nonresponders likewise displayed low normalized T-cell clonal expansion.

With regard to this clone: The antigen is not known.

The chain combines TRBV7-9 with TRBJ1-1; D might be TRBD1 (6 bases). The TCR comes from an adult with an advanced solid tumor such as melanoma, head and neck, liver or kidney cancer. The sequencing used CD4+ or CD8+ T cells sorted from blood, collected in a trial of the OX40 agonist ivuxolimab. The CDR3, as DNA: TGTGCCAGCAGCTCCCCAGGGGAGGGGAGAAATTTGAACACTGAAGCTTTCTTT. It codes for CASSSPGEGRNLNTEAFF.